The entry below gives a single TCR beta chain sequence along with its context. In the original workflow: Amplification of reference gene primers provided the estimated nucleated cell counts. Profiling relied on immunoSEQ multiplex PCR, and the TCRdb table lists in-frame clones only, not all of them. For V, J and clone size, that table is used; D and trimming come from the DNA. The table includes about 260,000 clones, 84% detected once. This record belongs to a study of blood T cell repertoires in COVID-19. On the study more broadly: T cells, B-cell-depleted T cells, or PBMCs provided the cDNA or gDNA that served as material.

Germline assignment: CDR1 MDHEN and CDR2 SYDVKM. This CDR3 has 15 residues. V lost 6 bases and J lost 5; bases outside the gene matches: 8. V is TRBV28 and J is TRBJ2-1, with TRBD1 identical over 9 bases. The specimen was peripheral blood. The clonotype originates from a man in his sixties with acute or convalescent COVID-19. The CDR3 is CASSSRDRVDNEQFF. The DNA of the CDR3 is TGTGCCAGCAGCTCCCGGGACAGGGTGGACAATGAGCAGTTCTTC.